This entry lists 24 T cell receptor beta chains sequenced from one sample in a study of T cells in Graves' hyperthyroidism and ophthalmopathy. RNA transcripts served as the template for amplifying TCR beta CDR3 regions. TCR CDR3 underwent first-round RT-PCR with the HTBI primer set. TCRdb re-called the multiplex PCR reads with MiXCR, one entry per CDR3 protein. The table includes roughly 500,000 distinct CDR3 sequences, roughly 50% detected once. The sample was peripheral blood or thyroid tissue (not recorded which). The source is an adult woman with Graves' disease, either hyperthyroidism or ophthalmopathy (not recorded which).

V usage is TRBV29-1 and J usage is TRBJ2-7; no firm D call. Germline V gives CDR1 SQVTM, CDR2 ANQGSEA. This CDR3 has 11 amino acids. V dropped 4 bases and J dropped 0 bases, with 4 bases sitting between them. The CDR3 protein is CSVATSYEQYF. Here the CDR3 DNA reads TGCAGCGTTGCAACCTCCTACGAGCAGTACTTC.

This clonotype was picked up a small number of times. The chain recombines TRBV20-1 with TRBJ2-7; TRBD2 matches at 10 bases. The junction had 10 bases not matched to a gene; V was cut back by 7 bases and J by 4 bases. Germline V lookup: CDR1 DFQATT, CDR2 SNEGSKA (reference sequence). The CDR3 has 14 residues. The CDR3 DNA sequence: TGCAGTGTAGCGGGGGGCCAAAAGCTGTACGAGCAGTACTTC. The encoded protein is CSVAGGQKLYEQYF.

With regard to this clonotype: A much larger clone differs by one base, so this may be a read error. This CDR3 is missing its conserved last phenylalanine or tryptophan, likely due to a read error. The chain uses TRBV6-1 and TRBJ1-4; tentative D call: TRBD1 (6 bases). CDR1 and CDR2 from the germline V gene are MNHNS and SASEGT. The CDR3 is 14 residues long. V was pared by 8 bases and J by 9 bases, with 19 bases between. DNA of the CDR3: TGTGCCAGCGGGGAACACAGGGCAGATAAAAAACTGTTTCTT. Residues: CASGEHRADKKLFL.

The CDR3 spells CSVERRENTGELFF. In DNA form, the CDR3 reads TGCAGCGTTGAACGGCGGGAGAACACCGGGGAGCTGTTTTTT. V usage is TRBV29-1 and J usage is TRBJ2-2, with TRBD2 as a possible D gene (6 bases). The CDR3 contains 14 residues. CDR1 and CDR2 (germline): SQVTM, ANQGSEA. V lost 2 bases and J 1 base, leaving 8 bases between the germline ends.

The CDR3 is CASSRPAGLNTEAFF. The DNA for the CDR3 is TGTGCCAGCAGTCGGCCGGCAGGATTGAACACTGAAGCTTTCTTT. The V and J genes are TRBV11-1 and TRBJ1-1, with D uncertain. Trimming removed 6 bases from V and 0 bases from J, with 14 bases in between. CDR1 is SGHAT and CDR2 is FQDESV in the germline V gene (reference sequence). This CDR3 comprises 15 residues.

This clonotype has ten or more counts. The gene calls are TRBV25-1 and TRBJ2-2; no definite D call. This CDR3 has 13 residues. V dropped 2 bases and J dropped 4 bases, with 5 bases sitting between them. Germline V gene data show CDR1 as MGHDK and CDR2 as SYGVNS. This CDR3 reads CASSEGGTGELFF. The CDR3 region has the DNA TGTGCCAGCAGTGAAGGTGGCACCGGGGAGCTGTTTTTT.

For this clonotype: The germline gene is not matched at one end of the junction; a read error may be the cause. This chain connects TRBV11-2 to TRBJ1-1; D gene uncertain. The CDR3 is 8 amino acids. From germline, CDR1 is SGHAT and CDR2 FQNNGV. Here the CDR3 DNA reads TGTGCCAGCAGCTTAGATCTCTTT. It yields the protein CASSLDLF.

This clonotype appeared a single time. This chain's CDR3 is CASSQLSGGYTF. The CDR3 coding sequence is TGTGCCAGCAGCCAACTCTCGGGAGGCTACACCTTC. The chain recombines TRBV7-9 with TRBJ1-2; the D is unclear. The germline CDR1 and CDR2 sequences are SEHNR and FQNEAQ (reference sequence). The CDR3 is 12 amino acids. With 5 bases removed from V and 8 bases from J, the gap between germline ends came to 12 bases.

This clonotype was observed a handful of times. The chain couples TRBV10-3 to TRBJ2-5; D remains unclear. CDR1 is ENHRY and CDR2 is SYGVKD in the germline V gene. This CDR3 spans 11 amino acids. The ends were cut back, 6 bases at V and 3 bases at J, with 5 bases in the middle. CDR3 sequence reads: CAIRAEETQYF. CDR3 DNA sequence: TGTGCCATCAGGGCCGAAGAGACCCAGTACTTC.

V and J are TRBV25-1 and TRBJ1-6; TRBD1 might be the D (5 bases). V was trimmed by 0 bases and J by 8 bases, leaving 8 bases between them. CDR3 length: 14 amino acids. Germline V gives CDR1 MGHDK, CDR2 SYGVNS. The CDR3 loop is CASSEYQGYSPLHF. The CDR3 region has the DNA TGTGCCAGCAGTGAATACCAGGGTTATTCACCCCTCCACTTT.

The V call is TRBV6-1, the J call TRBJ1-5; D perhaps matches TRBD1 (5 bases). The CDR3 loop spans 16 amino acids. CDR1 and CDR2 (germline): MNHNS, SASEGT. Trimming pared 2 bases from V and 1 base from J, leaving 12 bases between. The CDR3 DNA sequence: TGTGCCAGCAGTGAATGGGGCAGGGCGAGCAATCAGCCCCAGCATTTT. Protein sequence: CASSEWGRASNQPQHF.

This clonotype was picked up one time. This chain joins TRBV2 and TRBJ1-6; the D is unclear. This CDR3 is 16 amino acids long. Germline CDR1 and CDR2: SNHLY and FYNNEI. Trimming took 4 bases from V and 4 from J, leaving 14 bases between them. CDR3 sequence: CASSAADGDYNSPLHF. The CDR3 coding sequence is TGTGCCAGCAGTGCTGCGGACGGAGATTATAATTCACCCCTCCACTTT.

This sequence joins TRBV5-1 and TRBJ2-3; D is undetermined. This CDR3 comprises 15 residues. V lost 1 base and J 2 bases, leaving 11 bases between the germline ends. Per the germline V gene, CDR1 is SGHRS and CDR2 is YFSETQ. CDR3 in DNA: TGCGCCAGCAGCTTGTTAGGGCAGAACACAGATACGCAGTATTTT. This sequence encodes CASSLLGQNTDTQYF.

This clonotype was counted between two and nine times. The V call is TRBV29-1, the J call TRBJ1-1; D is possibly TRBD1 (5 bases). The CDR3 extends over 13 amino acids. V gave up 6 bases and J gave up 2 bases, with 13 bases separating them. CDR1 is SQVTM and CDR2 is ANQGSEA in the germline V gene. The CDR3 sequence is CSVERDANTEAFF. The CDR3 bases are TGCAGCGTCGAGAGGGACGCCAACACTGAAGCTTTCTTT.

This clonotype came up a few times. The CDR3 region is CASSASGGEQYF. In DNA, the CDR3 is TGTGCCAGCAGTGCTAGCGGGGGCGAGCAGTACTTC. The chain employs TRBV7-8 and TRBJ2-7, with 10 bases fitting TRBD2. Germline V gives CDR1 SGHVS, CDR2 FQNEAQ. With 6 bases clipped from V and 6 bases from J, the junction kept 2 bases outside the gene matches. The CDR3 has 12 amino acids.

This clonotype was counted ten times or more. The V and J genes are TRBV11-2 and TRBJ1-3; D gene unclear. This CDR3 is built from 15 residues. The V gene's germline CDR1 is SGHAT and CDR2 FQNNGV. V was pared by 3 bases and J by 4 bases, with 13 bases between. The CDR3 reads CASSFTTAGGNTIYF. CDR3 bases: TGTGCCAGCAGCTTTACAACAGCAGGAGGAAACACCATATATTTT.

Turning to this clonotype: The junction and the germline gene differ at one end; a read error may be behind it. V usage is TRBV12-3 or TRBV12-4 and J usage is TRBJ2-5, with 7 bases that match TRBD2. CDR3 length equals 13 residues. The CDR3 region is CASVRTREETQYF. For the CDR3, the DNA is TGCGCCAGCGTCCGGACTAGGGAGGAGACCCAGTACTTC.

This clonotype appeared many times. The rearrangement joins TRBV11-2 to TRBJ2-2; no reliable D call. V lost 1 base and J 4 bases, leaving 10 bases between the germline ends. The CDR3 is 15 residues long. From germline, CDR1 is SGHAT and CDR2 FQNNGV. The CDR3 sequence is CASSLALVRTGELFF. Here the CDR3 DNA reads TGTGCCAGCAGCTTAGCTCTAGTACGCACCGGGGAGCTGTTTTTT.

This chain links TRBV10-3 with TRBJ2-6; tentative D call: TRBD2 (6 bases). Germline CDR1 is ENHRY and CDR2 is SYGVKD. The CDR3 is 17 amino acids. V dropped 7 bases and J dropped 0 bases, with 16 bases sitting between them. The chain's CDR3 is CAITGGALTSGANVLTF. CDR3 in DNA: TGTGCCATCACCGGCGGGGCTCTAACCTCTGGGGCCAACGTCCTGACTTTC.

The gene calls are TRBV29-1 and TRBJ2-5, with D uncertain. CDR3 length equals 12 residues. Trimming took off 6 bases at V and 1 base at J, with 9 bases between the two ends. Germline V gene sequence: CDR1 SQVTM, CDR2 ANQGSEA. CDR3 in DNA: TGCAGCGTGGTTAGGGCCCAAGAGACCCAGTACTTC. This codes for CSVVRAQETQYF.

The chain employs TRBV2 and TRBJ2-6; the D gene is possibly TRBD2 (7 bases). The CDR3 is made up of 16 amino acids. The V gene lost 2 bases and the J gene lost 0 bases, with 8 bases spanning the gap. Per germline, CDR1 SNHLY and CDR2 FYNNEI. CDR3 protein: CASSERGGSGANVLTF. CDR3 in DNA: TGTGCCAGCAGTGAAAGGGGGGGCTCTGGGGCCAACGTCCTGACTTTC.

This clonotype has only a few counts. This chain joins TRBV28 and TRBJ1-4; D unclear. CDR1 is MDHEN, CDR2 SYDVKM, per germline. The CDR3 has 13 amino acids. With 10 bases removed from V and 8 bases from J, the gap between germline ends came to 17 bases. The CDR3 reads CAIRTTIDEKLFF. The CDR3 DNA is TGTGCCATCAGGACGACAATTGACGAAAAACTGTTTTTT.

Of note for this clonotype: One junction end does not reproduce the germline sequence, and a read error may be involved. The DNA of the CDR3 is TGCGCCAGCAGCCAAGCAGTGGGACTCGGACGACTCCCATGG. It codes for CASSQAVGLGRLPW. The V and J genes are TRBV4-1 and TRBJ2-3, with D perhaps TRBD2 (6 bases). There are 14 residues in the CDR3. Germline V CDR1 and CDR2: MGHRA, YSYEKL.

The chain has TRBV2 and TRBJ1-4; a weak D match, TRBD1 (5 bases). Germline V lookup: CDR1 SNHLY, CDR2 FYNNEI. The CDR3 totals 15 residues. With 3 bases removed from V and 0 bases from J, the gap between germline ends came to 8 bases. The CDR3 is CASSDRAATNEKLFF. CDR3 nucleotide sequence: TGTGCCAGCAGTGACAGGGCGGCAACTAATGAAAAACTGTTTTTT.